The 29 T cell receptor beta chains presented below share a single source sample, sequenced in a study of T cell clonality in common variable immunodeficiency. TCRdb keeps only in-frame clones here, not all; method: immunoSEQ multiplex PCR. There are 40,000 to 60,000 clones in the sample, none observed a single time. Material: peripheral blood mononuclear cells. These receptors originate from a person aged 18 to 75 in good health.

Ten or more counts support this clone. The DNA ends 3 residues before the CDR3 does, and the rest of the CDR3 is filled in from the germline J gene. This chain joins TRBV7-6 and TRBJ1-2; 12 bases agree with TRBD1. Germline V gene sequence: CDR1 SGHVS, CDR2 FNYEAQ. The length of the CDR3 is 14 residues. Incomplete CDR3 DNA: TGTGCCAGCAGCTTGGGACAGGGGGCGCGGGGC. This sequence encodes CASSLGQGARG. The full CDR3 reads CASSLGQGARGYTF.

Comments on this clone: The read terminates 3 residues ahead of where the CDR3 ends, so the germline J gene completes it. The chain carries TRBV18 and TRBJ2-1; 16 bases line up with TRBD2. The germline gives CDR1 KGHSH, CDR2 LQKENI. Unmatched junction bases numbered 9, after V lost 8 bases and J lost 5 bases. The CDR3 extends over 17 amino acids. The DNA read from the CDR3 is TGTGCCAGCCCCCCCCCGGGACTAGCGGGGGGGGACAATGAG. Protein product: CASPPPGLAGGDNE. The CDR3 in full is CASPPPGLAGGDNEQFF.

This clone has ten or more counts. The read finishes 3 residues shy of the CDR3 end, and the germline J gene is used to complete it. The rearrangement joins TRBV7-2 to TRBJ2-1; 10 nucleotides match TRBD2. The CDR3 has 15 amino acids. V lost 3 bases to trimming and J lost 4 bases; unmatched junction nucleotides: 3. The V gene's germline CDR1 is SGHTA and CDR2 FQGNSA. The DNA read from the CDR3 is TGTGCCAGCAGCTTTGTAGCGGGAGGTTACAATGAG. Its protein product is CASSFVAGGYNE. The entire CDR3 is CASSFVAGGYNEQFF.

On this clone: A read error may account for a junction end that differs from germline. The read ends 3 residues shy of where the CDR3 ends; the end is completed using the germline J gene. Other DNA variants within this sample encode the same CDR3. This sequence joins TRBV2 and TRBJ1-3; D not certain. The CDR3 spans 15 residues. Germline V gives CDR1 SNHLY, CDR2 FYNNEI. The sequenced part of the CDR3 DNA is TGTGCCAGCAGTGAAGCCAGGACTGCTGGAAACACA. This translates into CASSEARTAGNT. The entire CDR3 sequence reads CASSEARTAGNTIYF.

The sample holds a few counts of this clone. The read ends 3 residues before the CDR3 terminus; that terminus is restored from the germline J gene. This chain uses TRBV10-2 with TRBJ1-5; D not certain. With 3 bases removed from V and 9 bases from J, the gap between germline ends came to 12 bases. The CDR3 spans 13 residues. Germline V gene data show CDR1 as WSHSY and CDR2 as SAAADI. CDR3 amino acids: CASSDFFRVPQHF. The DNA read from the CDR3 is TGCGCCAGCAGTGATTTCTTTCGGGTGCCC.

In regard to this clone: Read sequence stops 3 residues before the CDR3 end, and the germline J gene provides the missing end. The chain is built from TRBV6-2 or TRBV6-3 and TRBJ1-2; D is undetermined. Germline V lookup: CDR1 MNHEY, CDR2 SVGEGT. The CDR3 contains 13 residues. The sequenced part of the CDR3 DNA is TGTGCCAGCAGCGAGATAAACTCCTACGAC. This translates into CASSEINSYD. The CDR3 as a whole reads CASSEINSYDYTF.

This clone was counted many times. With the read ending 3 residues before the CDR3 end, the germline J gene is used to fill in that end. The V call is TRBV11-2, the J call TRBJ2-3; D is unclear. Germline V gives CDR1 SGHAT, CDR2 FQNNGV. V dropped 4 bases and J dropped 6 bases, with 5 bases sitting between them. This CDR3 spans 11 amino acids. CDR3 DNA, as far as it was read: TGTGCCAGCAGCTCCTACGATACG. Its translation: CASSSYDT. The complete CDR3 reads CASSSYDTQYF.

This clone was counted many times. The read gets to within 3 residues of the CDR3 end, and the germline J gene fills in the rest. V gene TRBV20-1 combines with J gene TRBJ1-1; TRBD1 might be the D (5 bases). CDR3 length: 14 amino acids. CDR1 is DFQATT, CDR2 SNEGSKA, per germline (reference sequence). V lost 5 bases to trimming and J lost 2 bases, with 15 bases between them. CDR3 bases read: TGCAGTGCTGGGAGGTGGCAGGGCAACACTGAA. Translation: CSAGRWQGNTE. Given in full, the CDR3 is CSAGRWQGNTEAFF.

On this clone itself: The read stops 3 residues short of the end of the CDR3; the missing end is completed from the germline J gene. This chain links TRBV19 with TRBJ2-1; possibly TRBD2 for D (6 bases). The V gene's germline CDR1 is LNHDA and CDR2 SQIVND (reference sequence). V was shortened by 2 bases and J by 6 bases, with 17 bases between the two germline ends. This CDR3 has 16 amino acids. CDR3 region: CASSIIARSRGNEQFF. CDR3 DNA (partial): TGTGCCAGTAGTATAATTGCTAGGTCGCGGGGCAATGAG.

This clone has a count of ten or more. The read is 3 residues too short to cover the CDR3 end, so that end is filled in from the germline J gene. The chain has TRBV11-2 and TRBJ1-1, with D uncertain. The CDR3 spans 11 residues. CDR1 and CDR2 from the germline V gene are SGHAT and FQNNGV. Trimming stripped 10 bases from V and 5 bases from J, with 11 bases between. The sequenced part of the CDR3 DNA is TGTGCCACCGAACTTCTTACTGAA. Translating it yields CATELLTE. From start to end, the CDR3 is CATELLTEAFF.

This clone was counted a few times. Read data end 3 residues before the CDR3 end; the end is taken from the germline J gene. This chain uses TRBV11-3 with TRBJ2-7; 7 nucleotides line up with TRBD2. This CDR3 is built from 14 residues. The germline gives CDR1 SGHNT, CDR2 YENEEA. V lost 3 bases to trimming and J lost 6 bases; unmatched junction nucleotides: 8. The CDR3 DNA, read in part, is TGTGCCAGCAGCTTGTCCTCACTAGCGAGCGAG. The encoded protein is CASSLSSLASE. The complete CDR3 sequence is CASSLSSLASEQYF.

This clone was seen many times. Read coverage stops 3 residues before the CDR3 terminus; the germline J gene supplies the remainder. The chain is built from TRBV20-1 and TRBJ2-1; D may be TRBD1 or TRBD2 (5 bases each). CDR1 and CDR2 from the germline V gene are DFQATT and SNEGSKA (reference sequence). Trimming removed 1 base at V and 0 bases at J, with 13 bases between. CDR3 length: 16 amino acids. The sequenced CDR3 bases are TGCAGTGCTAGAGTGCTACCAGGGAGCTCCTACAATGAG. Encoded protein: CSARVLPGSSYNE. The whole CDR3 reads CSARVLPGSSYNEQFF.

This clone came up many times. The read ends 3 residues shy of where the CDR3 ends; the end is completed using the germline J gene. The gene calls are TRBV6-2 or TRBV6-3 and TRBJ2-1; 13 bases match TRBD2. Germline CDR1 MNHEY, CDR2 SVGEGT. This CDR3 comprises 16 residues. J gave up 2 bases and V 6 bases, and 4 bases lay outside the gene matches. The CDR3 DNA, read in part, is TGTGCCAGCAGCGGAGGGACTAGCGGGACCTACAATGAG. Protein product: CASSGGTSGTYNE. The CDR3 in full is CASSGGTSGTYNEQFF.

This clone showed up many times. CDR3 DNA (partial): TGTGCCAGCAGTTTATACAGGGGCCATAACTATGGC. This translates into CASSLYRGHNYG. Given in full, the CDR3 is CASSLYRGHNYGYTF. The rearrangement links TRBV12-3 or TRBV12-4 to TRBJ1-2, with 7 nucleotides matching TRBD1. The read halts 3 residues ahead of the CDR3 end, with the missing end drawn from the germline J gene. The CDR3 has 15 residues. J gave up 1 base and V 2 bases, and 4 bases lay outside the gene matches.

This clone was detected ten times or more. The CDR3 loop reads CASSRLSAGASSYNEQFF. The CDR3 bases that were read are TGCGCCAGCAGCCGATTGAGTGCGGGAGCGAGCTCCTACAATGAG. This chain uses TRBV5-1 with TRBJ2-1; 7 nucleotides agree with TRBD2. With the read ending 3 residues before the CDR3 end, the germline J gene is used to fill in that end. Per the germline V gene, CDR1 is SGHRS and CDR2 is YFSETQ. This CDR3 is built from 18 residues. V lost 4 bases and J lost 0; bases outside the gene matches: 13.

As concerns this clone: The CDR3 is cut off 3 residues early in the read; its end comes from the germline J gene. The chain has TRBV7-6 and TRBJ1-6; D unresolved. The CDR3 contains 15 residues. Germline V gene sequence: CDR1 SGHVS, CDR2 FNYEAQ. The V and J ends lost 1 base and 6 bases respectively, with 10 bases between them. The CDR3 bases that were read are TGTGCCAGCAGCTTAGTAGGGTTCGGTAATTCACCC. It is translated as CASSLVGFGNSP. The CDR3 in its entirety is CASSLVGFGNSPLHF.

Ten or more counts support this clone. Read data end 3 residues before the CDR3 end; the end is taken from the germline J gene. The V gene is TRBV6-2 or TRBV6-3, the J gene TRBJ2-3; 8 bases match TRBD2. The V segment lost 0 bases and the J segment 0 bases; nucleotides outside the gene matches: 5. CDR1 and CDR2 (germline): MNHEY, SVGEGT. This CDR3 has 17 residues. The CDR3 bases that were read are TGTGCCAGCAGTTACTCGCTTAGCGGGATAAGCACAGATACG. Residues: CASSYSLSGISTDT. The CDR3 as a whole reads CASSYSLSGISTDTQYF.

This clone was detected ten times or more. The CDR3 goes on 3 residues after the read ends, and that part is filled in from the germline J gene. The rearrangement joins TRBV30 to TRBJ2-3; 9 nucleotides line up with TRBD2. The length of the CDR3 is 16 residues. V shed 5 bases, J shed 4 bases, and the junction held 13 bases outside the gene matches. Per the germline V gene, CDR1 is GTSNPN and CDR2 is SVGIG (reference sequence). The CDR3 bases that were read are TGTGCCTGGGGCGGGGGGGGAGGGATCGTAGCAGATACG. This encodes CAWGGGGGIVADT. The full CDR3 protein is CAWGGGGGIVADTQYF.

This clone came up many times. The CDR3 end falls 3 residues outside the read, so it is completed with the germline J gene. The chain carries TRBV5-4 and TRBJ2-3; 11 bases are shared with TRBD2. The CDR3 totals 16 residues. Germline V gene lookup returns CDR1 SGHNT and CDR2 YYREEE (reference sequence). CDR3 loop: CASSSGLAAKRETQYF. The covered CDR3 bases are TGTGCCAGCAGCTCGGGACTAGCGGCAAAAAGAGAGACG.

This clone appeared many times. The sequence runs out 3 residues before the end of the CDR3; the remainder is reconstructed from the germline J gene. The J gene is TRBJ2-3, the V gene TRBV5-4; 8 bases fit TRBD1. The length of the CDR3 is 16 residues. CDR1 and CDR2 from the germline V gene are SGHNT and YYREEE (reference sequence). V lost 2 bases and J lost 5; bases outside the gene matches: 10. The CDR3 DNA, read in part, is TGTGCCAGCAGCTTACCGACGGGACAGGATGGAGATACG. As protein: CASSLPTGQDGDT. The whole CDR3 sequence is CASSLPTGQDGDTQYF. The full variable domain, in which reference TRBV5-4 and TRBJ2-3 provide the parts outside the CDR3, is ETGVTQSPTHLIKTRGQQVTLRCSSQSGHNTVSWYQQALGQGPQFIFQYYREEENGRGNFPPRFSGLQFPNYSSELNVNALELDDSALYLCASSLPTGQDGDTQYFGPGTRLTVL.

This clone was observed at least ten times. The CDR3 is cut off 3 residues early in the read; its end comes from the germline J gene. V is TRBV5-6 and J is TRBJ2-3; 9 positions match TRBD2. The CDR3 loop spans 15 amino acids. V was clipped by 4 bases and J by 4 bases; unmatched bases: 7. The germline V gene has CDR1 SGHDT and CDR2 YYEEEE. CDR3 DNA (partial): TGTGCCAGCAGCCCGGGCAGCGGGGGGTCAGATACG. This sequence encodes CASSPGSGGSDT. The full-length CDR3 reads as CASSPGSGGSDTQYF. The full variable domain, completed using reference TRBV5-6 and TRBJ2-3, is DAGVTQSPTHLIKTRGQQVTLRCSPKSGHDTVSWYQQALGQGPQFIFQYYEEEERQRGNFPDRFSGHQFPNYSSELNVNALLLGDSALYLCASSPGSGGSDTQYFGPGTRLTVL.

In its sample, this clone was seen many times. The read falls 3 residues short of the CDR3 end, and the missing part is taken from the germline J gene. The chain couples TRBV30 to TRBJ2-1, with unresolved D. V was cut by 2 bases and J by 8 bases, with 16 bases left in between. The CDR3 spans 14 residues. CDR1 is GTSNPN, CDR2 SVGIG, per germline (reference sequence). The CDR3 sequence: CAWSPRVRLYEQFF. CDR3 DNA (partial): TGTGCCTGGAGTCCACGGGTTCGGCTGTATGAG.

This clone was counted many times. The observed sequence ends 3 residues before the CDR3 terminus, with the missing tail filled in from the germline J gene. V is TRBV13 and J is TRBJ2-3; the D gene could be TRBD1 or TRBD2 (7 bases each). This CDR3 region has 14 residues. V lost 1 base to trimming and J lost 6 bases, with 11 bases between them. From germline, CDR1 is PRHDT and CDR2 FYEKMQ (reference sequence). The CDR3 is CASSLDRGGDTQYF. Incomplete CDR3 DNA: TGTGCCAGCAGCTTAGACAGGGGAGGGGATACG.

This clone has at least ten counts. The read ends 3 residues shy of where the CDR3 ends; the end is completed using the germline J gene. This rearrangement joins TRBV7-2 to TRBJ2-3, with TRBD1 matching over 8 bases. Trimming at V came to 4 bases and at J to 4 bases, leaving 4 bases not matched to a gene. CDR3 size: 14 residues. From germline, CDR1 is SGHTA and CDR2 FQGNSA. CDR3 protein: CASSSRGLSDTQYF. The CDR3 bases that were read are TGTGCCAGCAGCTCCAGGGGGCTCTCAGATACG.

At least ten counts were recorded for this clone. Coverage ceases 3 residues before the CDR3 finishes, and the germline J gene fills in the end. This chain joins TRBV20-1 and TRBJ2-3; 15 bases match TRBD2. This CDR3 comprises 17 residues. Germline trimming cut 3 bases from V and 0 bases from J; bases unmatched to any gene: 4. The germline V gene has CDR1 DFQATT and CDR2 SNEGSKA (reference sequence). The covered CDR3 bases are TGCAGTGCTAGCTCCGGGACTAGCGGGGGGAGCACAGATACG. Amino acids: CSASSGTSGGSTDT. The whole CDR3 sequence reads CSASSGTSGGSTDTQYF.

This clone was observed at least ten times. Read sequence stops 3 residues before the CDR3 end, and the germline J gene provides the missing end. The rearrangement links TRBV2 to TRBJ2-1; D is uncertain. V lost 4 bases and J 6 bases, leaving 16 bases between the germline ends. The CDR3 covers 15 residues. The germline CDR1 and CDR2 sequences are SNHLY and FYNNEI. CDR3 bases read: TGTGCCAGCAGTGTGCAGGCTCATAACTCCAATGAG. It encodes CASSVQAHNSNE. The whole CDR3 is CASSVQAHNSNEQFF.

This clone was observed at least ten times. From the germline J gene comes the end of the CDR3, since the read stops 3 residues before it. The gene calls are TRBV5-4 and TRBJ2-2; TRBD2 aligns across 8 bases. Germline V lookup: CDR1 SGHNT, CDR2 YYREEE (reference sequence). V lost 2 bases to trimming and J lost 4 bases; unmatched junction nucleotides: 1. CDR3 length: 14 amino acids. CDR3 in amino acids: CASSLAGVTGELFF. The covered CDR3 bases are TGTGCCAGCAGCTTAGCGGGAGTCACCGGGGAG.

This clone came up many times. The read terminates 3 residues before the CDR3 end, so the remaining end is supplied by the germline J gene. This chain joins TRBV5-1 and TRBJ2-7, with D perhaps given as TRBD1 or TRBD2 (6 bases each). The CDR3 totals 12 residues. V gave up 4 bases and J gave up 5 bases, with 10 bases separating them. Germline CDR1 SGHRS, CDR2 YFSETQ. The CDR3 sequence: CASSAGQDEQYF. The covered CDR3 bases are TGCGCCAGCAGCGCGGGACAAGACGAG.

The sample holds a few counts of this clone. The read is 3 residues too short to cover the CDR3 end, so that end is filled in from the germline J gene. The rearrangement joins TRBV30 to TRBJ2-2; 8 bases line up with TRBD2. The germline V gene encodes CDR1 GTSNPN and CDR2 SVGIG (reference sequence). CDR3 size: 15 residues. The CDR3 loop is CAWSQREINGEKLFF. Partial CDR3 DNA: TGTGCCTGGAGTCAGCGGGAGATCAACGGTGAAAAG. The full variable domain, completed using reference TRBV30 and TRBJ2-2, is SQTIHQWPATLVQPVGSPLSLECTVEGTSNPNLYWYRQAAGRGLQLLFYSVGIGQISSEVPQNLSASRPQDRQFILSSKKLLLSDSGFYLCAWSQREINGEKLFFGEGSRLTVL.